This TCR beta chain appears in the sequencing data of a study of immune evolution from preneoplasia to lung adenocarcinoma. Study details: HLA loss of heterozygosity: roughly 6.4% AIS, about 15% MIA, about 35% ADC, none AAH.

Patient tissue came from resections in Japan or China, 2014–2017. TCRdb's table, derived via immunoSEQ multiplex PCR, lists solely in-frame clones and lacks some. Among several thousand clones, approximately 85% were seen once, and the ten largest hold around 2.8%. CDR1 is MGHRA, CDR2 YSYEKL, per germline. The CDR3 covers 19 residues. V lost 3 bases to trimming and J lost 2 bases; unmatched junction nucleotides: 12. The material sequenced was FFPE invasive lung adenocarcinoma tissue. The TCR originated in a person in their fifties with lung adenocarcinoma. The rearrangement links TRBV4-1 to TRBJ2-1; 11 nucleotides agree with TRBD2. CDR3 region: CASSHLGLAGGRTYNEQFF. The CDR3, as DNA: TGCGCCAGCAGCCATTTGGGCCTAGCGGGAGGTAGGACCTACAATGAGCAGTTCTTC.